The clone carrying this T cell receptor beta chain was detected only a few times. This record belongs to a study of T-cell reconstitution after alpha-beta-depleted transplantation in children. A TCRbeta library incorporating unique molecular identifiers was prepared. TCRdb ran MiXCR on the PCR reads and lists one entry per CDR3 protein. The sample has about 230,000 distinct CDR3 sequences; under 9.5% are singletons. Trimming at V came to 5 bases and at J to 6 bases, leaving 2 bases not matched to a gene. The length of the CDR3 is 12 residues. Sample: PBMCs from the stem cell graft donor, taken from the stem cell graft. The TCR sequence derives from a human donor who donated a stem cell graft to a child with acute lymphoblastic leukemia. The chain employs TRBV12-3 or TRBV12-4 and TRBJ1-1; TRBD1 matches 8 bases. Written as DNA, the CDR3 is TGTGCCAGCAGTCGGACAGGGTCTGAAGCTTTCTTT. It yields the protein CASSRTGSEAFF.